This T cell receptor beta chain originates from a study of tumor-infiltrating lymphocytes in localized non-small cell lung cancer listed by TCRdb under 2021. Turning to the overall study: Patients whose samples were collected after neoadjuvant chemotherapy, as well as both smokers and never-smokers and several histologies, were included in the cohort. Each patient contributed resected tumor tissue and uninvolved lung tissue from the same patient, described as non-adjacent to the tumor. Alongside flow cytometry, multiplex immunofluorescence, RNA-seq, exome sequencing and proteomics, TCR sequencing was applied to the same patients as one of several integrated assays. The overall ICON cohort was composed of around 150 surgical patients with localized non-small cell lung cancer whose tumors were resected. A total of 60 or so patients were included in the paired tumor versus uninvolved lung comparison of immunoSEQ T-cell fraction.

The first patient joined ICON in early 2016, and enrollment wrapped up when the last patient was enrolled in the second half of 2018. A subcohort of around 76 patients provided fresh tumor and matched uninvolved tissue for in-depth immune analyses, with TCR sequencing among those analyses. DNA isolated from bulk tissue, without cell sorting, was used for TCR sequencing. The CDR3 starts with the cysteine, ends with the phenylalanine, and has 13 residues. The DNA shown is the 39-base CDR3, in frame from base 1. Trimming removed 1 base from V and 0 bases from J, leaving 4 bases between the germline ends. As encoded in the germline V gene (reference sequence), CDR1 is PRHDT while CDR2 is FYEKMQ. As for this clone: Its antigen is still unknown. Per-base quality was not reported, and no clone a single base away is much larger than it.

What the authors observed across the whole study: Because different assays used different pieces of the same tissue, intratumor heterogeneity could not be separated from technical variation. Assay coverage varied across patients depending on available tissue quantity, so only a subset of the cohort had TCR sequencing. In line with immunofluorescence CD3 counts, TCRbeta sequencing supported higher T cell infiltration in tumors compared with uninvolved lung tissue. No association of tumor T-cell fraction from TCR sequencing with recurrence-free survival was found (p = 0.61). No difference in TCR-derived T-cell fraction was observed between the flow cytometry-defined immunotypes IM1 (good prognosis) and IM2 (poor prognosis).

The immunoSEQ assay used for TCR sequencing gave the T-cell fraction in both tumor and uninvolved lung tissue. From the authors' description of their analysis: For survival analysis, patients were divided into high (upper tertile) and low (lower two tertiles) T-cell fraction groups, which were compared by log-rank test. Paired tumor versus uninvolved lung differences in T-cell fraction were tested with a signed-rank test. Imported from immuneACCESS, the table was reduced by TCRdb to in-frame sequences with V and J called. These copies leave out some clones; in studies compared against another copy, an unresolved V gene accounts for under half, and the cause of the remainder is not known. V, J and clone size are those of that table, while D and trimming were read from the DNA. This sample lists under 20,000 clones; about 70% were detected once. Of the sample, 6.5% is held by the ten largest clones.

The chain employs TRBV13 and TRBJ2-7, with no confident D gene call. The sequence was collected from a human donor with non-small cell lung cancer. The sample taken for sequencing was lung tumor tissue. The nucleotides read TGTGCCAGCAGCTTAGCAGACTCCTACGAGCAGTACTTC. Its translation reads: CASSLADSYEQYF.